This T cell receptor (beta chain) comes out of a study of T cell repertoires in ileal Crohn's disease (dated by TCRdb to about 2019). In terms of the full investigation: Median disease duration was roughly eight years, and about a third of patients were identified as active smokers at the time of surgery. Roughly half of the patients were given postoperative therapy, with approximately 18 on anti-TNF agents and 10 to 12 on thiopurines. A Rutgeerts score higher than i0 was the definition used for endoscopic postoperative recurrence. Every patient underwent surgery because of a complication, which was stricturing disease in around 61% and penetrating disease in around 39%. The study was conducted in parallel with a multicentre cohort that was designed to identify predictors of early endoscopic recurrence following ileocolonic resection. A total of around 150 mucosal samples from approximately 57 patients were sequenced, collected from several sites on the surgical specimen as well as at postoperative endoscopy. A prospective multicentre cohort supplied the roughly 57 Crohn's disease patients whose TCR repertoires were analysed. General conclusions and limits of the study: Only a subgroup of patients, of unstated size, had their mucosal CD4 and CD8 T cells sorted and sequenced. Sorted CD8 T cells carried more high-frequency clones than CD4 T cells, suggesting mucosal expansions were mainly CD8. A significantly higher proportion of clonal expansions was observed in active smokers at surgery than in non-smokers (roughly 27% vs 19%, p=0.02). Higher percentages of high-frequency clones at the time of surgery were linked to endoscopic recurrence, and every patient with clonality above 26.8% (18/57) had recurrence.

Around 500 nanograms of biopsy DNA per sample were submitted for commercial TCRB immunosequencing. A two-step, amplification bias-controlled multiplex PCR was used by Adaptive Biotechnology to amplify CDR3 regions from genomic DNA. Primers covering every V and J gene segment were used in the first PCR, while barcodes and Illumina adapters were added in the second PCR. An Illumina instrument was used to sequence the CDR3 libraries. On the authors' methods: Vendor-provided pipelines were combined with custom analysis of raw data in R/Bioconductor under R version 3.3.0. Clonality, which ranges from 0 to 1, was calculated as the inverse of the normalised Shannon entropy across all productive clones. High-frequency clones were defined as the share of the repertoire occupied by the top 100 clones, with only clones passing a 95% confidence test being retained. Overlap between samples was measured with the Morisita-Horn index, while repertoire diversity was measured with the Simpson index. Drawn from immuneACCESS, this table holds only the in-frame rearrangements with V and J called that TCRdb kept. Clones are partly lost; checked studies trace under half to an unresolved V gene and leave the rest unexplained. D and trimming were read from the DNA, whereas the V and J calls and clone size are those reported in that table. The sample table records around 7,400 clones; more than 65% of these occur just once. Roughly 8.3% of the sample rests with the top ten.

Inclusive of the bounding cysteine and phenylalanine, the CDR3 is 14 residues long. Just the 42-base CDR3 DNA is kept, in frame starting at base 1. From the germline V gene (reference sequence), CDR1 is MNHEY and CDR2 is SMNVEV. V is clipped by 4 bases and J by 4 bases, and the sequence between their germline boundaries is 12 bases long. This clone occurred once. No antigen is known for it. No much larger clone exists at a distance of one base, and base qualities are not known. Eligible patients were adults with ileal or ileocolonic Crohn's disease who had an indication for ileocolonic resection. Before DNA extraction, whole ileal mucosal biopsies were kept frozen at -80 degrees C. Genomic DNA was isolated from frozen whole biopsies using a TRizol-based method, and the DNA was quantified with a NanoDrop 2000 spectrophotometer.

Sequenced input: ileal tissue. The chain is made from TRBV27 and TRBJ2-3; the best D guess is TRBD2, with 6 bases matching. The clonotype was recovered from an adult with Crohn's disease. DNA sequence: TGTGCCAGCAGTTGGGGCGGGATAGCAGATACGCAGTATTTT. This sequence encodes CASSWGGIADTQYF.